The 5 T cell receptor beta chains in this list originate from one sample, sequenced in a study of identical twins (dated by TCRdb to the mid-2010s). Library preparation employed 5' RACE. The data were produced on an Illumina HiSeq 2000. TCRdb trimmed public reads at Q25 via fastp, called clones via MiXCR and kept in-frame beta chains. Duplicate CDR3 protein sequences are folded into a single record with the most common DNA and genes. Recorded for this sample are a few hundred thousand distinct CDR3 sequences; roughly 9% of them occurred a single time. Of the sample, over 7% is held by the ten largest clones. Material for sequencing was naive T cells sorted from blood. This sample's cell subset or site label indicates: cells isolated with a human naive T-cell isolation kit. All receptors derive from a woman aged 45-60 years in good health.

This clonotype came up a few times. This chain joins TRBV19 and TRBJ1-2, with 9 bases matching TRBD1. Unmatched junction bases numbered 18, after V lost 5 bases and J lost 8 bases. The CDR3 runs 17 residues. Germline V gene sequence: CDR1 LNHDA, CDR2 SQIVND (reference sequence). The CDR3 DNA reads as TGTGCCAGTAGTCTTGGTGGAGGACAGGGGTCCGTAGGAGGCTACACCTTC. Translating gives CASSLGGGQGSVGGYTF.

This clonotype was detected a few times. The chain has TRBV12-3 or TRBV12-4 and TRBJ2-3, with D unresolved. V lost 6 bases, J lost 1 base, and 8 bases lay in between. The CDR3 has 13 residues. CDR3 region: CASSSDRTDTQYF. The DNA for the CDR3 is TGTGCCAGCAGCTCGGACCGCACAGATACGCAGTATTTT.

The sample holds a few counts of this clonotype. J is TRBJ2-1 and V is TRBV24-1, with D possibly matching TRBD2 (6 bases). Germline CDR1 is KGHDR and CDR2 is SFDVKD. The CDR3 is 17 residues long. V was trimmed by 3 bases and J by 6 bases, leaving 20 bases between them. The CDR3 region is CATSDPSGTVATNEQFF. The DNA for the CDR3 is TGTGCCACCAGTGATCCATCAGGGACTGTGGCTACCAATGAGCAGTTCTTC.

This chain connects TRBV20-1 to TRBJ2-7; possibly TRBD1 for D (5 bases). V gave up 0 bases and J gave up 2 bases, with 14 bases separating them. The germline CDR1 and CDR2 sequences are DFQATT and SNEGSKA (reference sequence). This CDR3 contains 15 residues. CDR3 in DNA: TGCAGTGCTAGAGATGGGGCTACTACAACCTACGAGCAGTACTTC. This translates into CSARDGATTTYEQYF.

The genes are TRBV6-2 or TRBV6-3 and TRBJ1-5, with 7 bases fitting TRBD1. The CDR3 extends over 15 amino acids. CDR1 is MNHEY, CDR2 SVGEGT, per germline. Trimming cost V 6 bases and J 4 bases; bases outside gene matches: 9. The CDR3 spells CASRRGQRGNQPQHF. DNA for the CDR3: TGTGCCAGCAGGCGGGGACAGCGTGGGAATCAGCCCCAGCATTTT.